This section outlines one T cell receptor beta chain sequence together with its context. This sample is drawn from a study of CD8 T cells in Susac syndrome. The sequenced target, TCR beta, came from blood CD8+ and CD4+ T cells. Controls matched for sex and age were healthy donors. Purification of the CD8+ and CD4+ T cells relied on negative isolation, and TEMRA cells underwent FACS enrichment. RNA in amounts of roughly 0.5 to 1 ug was reverse transcribed with random hexamers. TCRdb used MiXCR to reprocess the immunoSEQ multiplex PCR reads, holding one entry per CDR3 protein. In the table there are 120,000 or so distinct CDR3 sequences, about 95% of which are singletons. From germline, CDR1 is SQVTM and CDR2 ANQGSEA. The V gene lost 6 bases and the J gene lost 2 bases, with 17 bases spanning the gap. This CDR3 has 14 amino acids.

V and J are TRBV29-1 and TRBJ2-7; TRBD1 or TRBD2 may be the D gene (5 bases each). What was sequenced was CD4+ T cells from PBMCs. This clonotype was sampled from a human donor in good health. This CDR3 reads CSVGFPGPPYEQYF. The CDR3 DNA is TGCAGCGTCGGATTTCCGGGGCCTCCCTACGAGCAGTACTTC.